These 24 T cell receptor beta chains share one sample of origin, sequenced in a study of Graves' ophthalmopathy and Graves' hyperthyroidism. The authors amplified TCR beta CDR3 regions, and they did so from RNA transcripts for repertoire sequencing. Second-round multiplex PCR followed a first-round RT-PCR using HTBI primers. TCRdb recomputed calls from the multiplex PCR reads with MiXCR, one row per CDR3 protein. The sample shows about 600,000 distinct CDR3 sequences, roughly 39% of them seen only once. Sequences were obtained from peripheral blood or thyroid tissue (not recorded which). These receptors came from an adult man with Graves' hyperthyroidism.

The CDR3 region is CASSSGQGWVEQYF. CDR3 DNA: TGTGCCAGCAGCTCGGGACAGGGCTGGGTCGAGCAGTACTTC. V gene TRBV11-1 combines with J gene TRBJ2-7; 9 positions agree with TRBD1. The CDR3 has 14 amino acids. Germline V CDR1 and CDR2: SGHAT, FQDESV (reference sequence). V was pared by 4 bases and J by 6 bases, with 7 bases of the junction left unmatched.

This clonotype appeared many times. The chain recombines TRBV20-1 with TRBJ2-2; 10 bases align to TRBD2. CDR3 length: 15 amino acids. J gave up 5 bases and V 3 bases, and 6 bases lay outside the gene matches. The germline gives CDR1 DFQATT, CDR2 SNEGSKA (reference sequence). CDR3 bases: TGCAGTGCTAGTAATCCGGGACTAGCGACCGGGGAGCTGTTTTTT. Translating it yields CSASNPGLATGELFF.

Many counts were recorded for this clonotype. The chain couples TRBV6-5 to TRBJ2-7; D not certain. This CDR3 is built from 12 residues. V lost 6 bases to trimming and J lost 3 bases, with 9 bases between them. Germline V CDR1 and CDR2: MNHEY, SVGAGI. The CDR3 DNA reads as TGTGCCAGCAGATCTCCTAGCTACGAGCAGTACTTC. Translating gives CASRSPSYEQYF.

This clonotype occurred a few times. The chain combines TRBV28 with TRBJ2-2; D remains ambiguous. The germline CDR1 and CDR2 sequences are MDHEN and SYDVKM. The germline V and J ends were trimmed by 2 bases and 4 bases, with 17 bases remaining between them. The CDR3 contains 17 residues. The CDR3 DNA is TGTGCCAGCAGTTTAGCTTCGGCAGGCTGGGGCACCGGGGAGCTGTTTTTT. Its translation: CASSLASAGWGTGELFF.

Turning to this clonotype: Since a much larger clone is just one base distant, this may be a read error. The chain has TRBV10-3 and TRBJ1-6; perhaps TRBD1 as D (6 bases). The length of the CDR3 is 14 residues. Germline V CDR1 and CDR2: ENHRY, SYGVKD. CDR3 DNA sequence: TGTGCCAGCAGTATCCGGACAGAGAATTCACCCCTCCACTTT. This sequence encodes CASSIRTENSPLHF.

The V call is TRBV6-5, the J call TRBJ1-5, with TRBD1 identical over 8 bases. The V segment lost 4 bases and the J segment 6 bases; nucleotides outside the gene matches: 11. Germline V CDR1 and CDR2: MNHEY, SVGAGI. The CDR3 loop spans 16 amino acids. The CDR3 sequence is CASSLRGRGLGQPQHF. The CDR3 bases are TGTGCCAGCAGTTTAAGAGGCAGGGGGCTCGGTCAGCCCCAGCATTTT.

This clonotype was counted only a few times. This rearrangement joins TRBV24-1 to TRBJ2-3; D perhaps matches TRBD2 (6 bases). This CDR3 has 15 amino acids. V lost 5 bases, J lost 6 bases, and 17 bases lay in between. Germline CDR1 reads KGHDR; CDR2 reads SFDVKD. The chain's CDR3 is CATSGVRGNWDTQYF. The CDR3, as DNA: TGTGCCACCAGTGGTGTGCGGGGTAATTGGGATACGCAGTATTTT.

The gene calls are TRBV30 and TRBJ1-1, with TRBD1 matching over 10 bases. Losses at the gene ends were 2 bases for V and 0 bases for J; bases not matched to a gene: 3. Germline V gives CDR1 GTSNPN, CDR2 SVGIG (reference sequence). This CDR3 is 15 amino acids long. The CDR3 is CAWSRTGGMNTEAFF. The DNA of the CDR3 is TGTGCCTGGAGTAGGACAGGGGGGATGAACACTGAAGCTTTCTTT.

In this sample, this clonotype turned up many times. The CDR3 is CASSLRQRMNTEAFF. The CDR3 coding sequence is TGTGCCAGCAGTCTGCGACAGAGAATGAACACTGAAGCTTTCTTT. V gene TRBV12-3 or TRBV12-4 combines with J gene TRBJ1-1, with D possibly being TRBD1 (5 bases). The V and J ends lost 5 bases and 0 bases respectively, with 13 bases between them. This CDR3 contains 15 residues.

This chain connects TRBV7-2 to TRBJ2-7; no clear D gene. The V and J ends lost 10 bases and 0 bases respectively, with 7 bases between them. Germline V gene data show CDR1 as SGHTA and CDR2 as FQGNSA. The CDR3 contains 11 residues. CDR3 loop: CATKSSYEQYF. Here the CDR3 DNA reads TGTGCCACAAAGAGCTCCTACGAGCAGTACTTC.

The genes are TRBV7-8 and TRBJ1-2; TRBD1 agrees at 9 bases. The length of the CDR3 is 15 residues. Per germline, CDR1 SGHVS and CDR2 FQNEAQ. V shed 8 bases, J shed 8 bases, and the junction held 15 bases outside the gene matches. CDR3 DNA: TGTGCCAGCTCACCACCGGGACAGGGAGAACGAGGCTACACCTTC. Encoded protein: CASSPPGQGERGYTF.

This clonotype was seen at least ten times. V usage is TRBV20-1 and J usage is TRBJ1-5; 7 nucleotides match TRBD1. Trimming cost V 0 bases and J 2 bases; bases outside gene matches: 4. This CDR3 is 15 amino acids long. From germline, CDR1 is DFQATT and CDR2 SNEGSKA (reference sequence). CDR3 coding DNA: TGCAGTGCTAGAGAATCAGGGGGTGGCAATCAGCCCCAGCATTTT. Translation gives CSARESGGGNQPQHF.

This clonotype appeared many times. This rearrangement joins TRBV5-4 to TRBJ1-2, with 10 nucleotides matching TRBD1. CDR1 is SGHNT, CDR2 YYREEE, per germline (reference sequence). The V gene end was trimmed by 1 base and the J gene end by 2 bases; junction bases not matched to a gene: 2. The CDR3 has 15 residues. CDR3 in DNA: TGTGCCAGCAGCTTGAGGACAGGGGGAAACTATGGCTACACCTTC. This gives the protein CASSLRTGGNYGYTF.

In its sample, this clonotype was seen many times. The chain combines TRBV2 with TRBJ1-5; the D gene is possibly TRBD1 (6 bases). Germline V gene lookup returns CDR1 SNHLY and CDR2 FYNNEI. The CDR3 runs to 13 residues. Trimming removed 8 bases from V and 4 bases from J, with 12 bases in between. CDR3 sequence reads: CASGRQGNQPQHF. The DNA of the CDR3 is TGTGCCAGCGGGCGGCAGGGGAATCAGCCCCAGCATTTT.

The gene calls are TRBV12-3 or TRBV12-4 and TRBJ2-2, with TRBD1 matching over 7 bases. The CDR3 contains 16 residues. CDR3 coding DNA: TGTGCTAGTGGTTCCCGGACAGGACTGAACACCGGGGAGCTGTTTTTT. Translation gives CASGSRTGLNTGELFF.

The chain uses TRBV10-3 and TRBJ1-2; weak D call: TRBD1 (5 bases). The CDR3 covers 14 residues. V lost 4 bases to trimming and J lost 5 bases, with 14 bases between them. Germline CDR1 is ENHRY and CDR2 is SYGVKD. CDR3 protein: CAISVGGFRYGYTF. CDR3 bases: TGTGCCATCAGTGTTGGGGGTTTCAGGTATGGCTACACCTTC.

This clonotype was found many times. The chain uses TRBV5-1 and TRBJ1-1; D is unclear. Trimming shortened V by 0 bases and J by 1 base, and 10 bases separated the two germline ends. Germline lookup yields CDR1 SGHRS and CDR2 YFSETQ. This CDR3 region has 15 residues. The CDR3 loop reads CASSLVPQENTEAFF. In nucleotides, the CDR3 is TGCGCCAGCAGCTTGGTACCCCAGGAGAACACTGAAGCTTTCTTT.

This clonotype was detected only a few times. The chain recombines TRBV24-1 with TRBJ2-3; TRBD2 matches 7 bases. From germline, CDR1 is KGHDR and CDR2 SFDVKD. The CDR3 is 15 amino acids. V lost 3 bases, J lost 3 bases, and 5 bases stayed unmatched. CDR3 protein: CATSDRQGGTDTQYF. CDR3 DNA: TGTGCCACCAGTGATCGGCAGGGAGGGACAGATACGCAGTATTTT.

The chain combines TRBV5-1 with TRBJ1-6, with D perhaps matching TRBD1 (5 bases). CDR1 and CDR2 (germline): SGHRS, YFSETQ. CDR3 length equals 15 residues. Trimming pared 5 bases from V and 1 base from J, leaving 10 bases between. CDR3 DNA: TGCGCCAGCAGGAGTCAGGGTTCCTATAATTCACCCCTCCACTTT. This encodes CASRSQGSYNSPLHF.

This clonotype was observed many times. The genes are TRBV7-2 and TRBJ2-7; D is undetermined. The ends were cut back, 2 bases at V and 6 bases at J, with 5 bases in the middle. Germline loops: CDR1 SGHTA, CDR2 FQGNSA. The length of the CDR3 is 11 residues. CDR3 region: CASSLTTEQYF. The CDR3, as DNA: TGTGCCAGCAGCTTAACGACCGAGCAGTACTTC.

Notes on this clonotype: A junction boundary mismatches the germline segment, possibly from a read error. The chain uses TRBV25-1 and TRBJ1-1; 7 bases align to TRBD1. This CDR3 has 13 amino acids. Looked up from germline, CDR1 is MGHDK and CDR2 is SYGVNS. The CDR3 DNA sequence: TGTGTCAGCTCAGCGGACAGGACGCTTGAAGCTTTCTTT. Amino acids: CVSSADRTLEAFF.

This clonotype has at least ten counts. The genes are TRBV7-9 and TRBJ2-7; TRBD2 is a possible D gene (5 bases). The germline gives CDR1 SEHNR, CDR2 FQNEAQ (reference sequence). CDR3 size: 16 residues. The V and J ends lost 3 bases and 4 bases respectively, with 19 bases between them. This chain's CDR3 is CASSFVGGSLLYEQYF. The CDR3 DNA is TGTGCCAGCAGCTTCGTCGGAGGTTCGCTTCTTTACGAGCAGTACTTC.

This clonotype was counted only a few times. J is TRBJ2-3 and V is TRBV7-2; D unresolved. V gave up 3 bases and J gave up 6 bases, with 16 bases separating them. The germline V gene has CDR1 SGHTA and CDR2 FQGNSA. The CDR3 covers 15 residues. The CDR3 coding sequence is TGTGCCAGCAGCTTTCATCAGGTCGGGCGGGATACGCAGTATTTT. Protein: CASSFHQVGRDTQYF.

There are a few counts of this clonotype. It may be a read error: a sequence one base away is much more abundant. The CDR3 coding sequence is TGTGCCAGCAGCCACCTAGCGGGAGTCCAAGGGACCCAGTACTTC. This sequence encodes CASSHLAGVQGTQYF. The chain recombines TRBV7-2 with TRBJ2-5, with 10 bases identical to TRBD2. This CDR3 spans 15 amino acids. Germline assignment: CDR1 SGHTA and CDR2 FQGNSA.